This entry is about one TCR beta chain. Its antigen is not identified. There are 14 residues in the CDR3. Germline V CDR1 and CDR2: SGHVS, FQNEAQ. Unmatched junction bases numbered 1, after V lost 3 bases and J lost 0 bases. This sample is part of a study of T cells after posttransplantation cyclophosphamide. Broader study findings: Blood and skin or GI T cell repertoires showed limited TRB overlap. Later post-transplant blood repertoires were often dominated by donor CD8+ memory clones.

Assay used: immunoSEQ multiplex PCR; TCRdb lists only in-frame clones, some missing. The table includes 23,000 or so clones, about 98% detected once. The sample taken for sequencing was naive CD8+ T cells sorted from PBMCs. This TCR was recovered from a man in his forties in good health, CMV-negative, and a related stem cell transplant donor. The chain carries TRBV7-8 and TRBJ1-1; TRBD1 matches 7 bases. CDR3 sequence (DNA): TGTGCCAGCAGCTTCGGGACAGTGAACACTGAAGCTTTCTTT. Translation gives CASSFGTVNTEAFF.